The next 3 T cell receptor beta chains were all read from a single sample in a study of shared clonotypes between healthy human individuals. Sequencing used immunoSEQ multiplex PCR; TCRdb keeps in-frame clones, though not all of them. This table holds approximately 320,000 clones, roughly 87% found once. The sequenced sample consisted of memory CD8+ T cells sorted from blood. As to subset: CD45RO+ cells pooled with CCR7-negative TemRA cells. The origin of the receptors is a man between 18 and 35 years old in good health.

The V call is TRBV25-1, the J call TRBJ2-3, with D hard to call. There are 11 residues in the CDR3. CDR1 MGHDK and CDR2 SYGVNS come from the germline V gene. V was trimmed by 6 bases and J by 6 bases, leaving 7 bases between them. This chain's CDR3 is CASRVADTQYF. DNA of the CDR3: TGTGCCAGCAGGGTTGCTGATACGCAGTATTTT.

DNA of the CDR3: TGCAGTGTCCACGCAGGGGAAGCCTACGAGCAGTACTTC. As protein: CSVHAGEAYEQYF. V and J are TRBV29-1 and TRBJ2-7; tentative D call: TRBD1 (6 bases). The CDR3 spans 13 residues. Germline CDR1 is SQVTM and CDR2 is ANQGSEA.

This rearrangement joins TRBV7-9 to TRBJ1-1, with D perhaps matching TRBD1 (5 bases). The CDR3 covers 14 residues. In germline, CDR1 is SEHNR, CDR2 FQNEAQ (reference sequence). Between the trimmed V and J ends, which lost 5 bases and 3 bases, there was a span of 13 bases. CDR3 sequence: CASSTSGPDTEAFF. The CDR3 DNA reads as TGTGCCAGCAGCACCTCGGGGCCCGACACTGAAGCTTTCTTT.